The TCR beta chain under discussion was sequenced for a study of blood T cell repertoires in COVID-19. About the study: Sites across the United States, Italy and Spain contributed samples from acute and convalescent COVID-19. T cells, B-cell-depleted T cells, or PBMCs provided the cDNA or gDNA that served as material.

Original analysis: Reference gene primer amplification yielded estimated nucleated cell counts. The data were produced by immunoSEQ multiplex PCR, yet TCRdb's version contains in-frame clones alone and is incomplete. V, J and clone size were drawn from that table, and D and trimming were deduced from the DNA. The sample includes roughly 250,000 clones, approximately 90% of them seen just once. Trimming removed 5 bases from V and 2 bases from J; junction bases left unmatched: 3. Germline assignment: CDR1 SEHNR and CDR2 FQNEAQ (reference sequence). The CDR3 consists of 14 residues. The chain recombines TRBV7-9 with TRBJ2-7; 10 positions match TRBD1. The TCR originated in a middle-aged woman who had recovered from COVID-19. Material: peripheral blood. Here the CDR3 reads CASSATGGPYEQYF. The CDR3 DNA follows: TGTGCCAGCAGCGCGACAGGGGGCCCCTACGAGCAGTACTTC.